One T cell receptor beta chain is described in this entry. The entry originates in a study of CD8+ T cells in alopecia areata. Extraction and reverse transcription of RNA yielded cDNA as the sequencing template. The assay was immunoSEQ multiplex PCR, and TCRdb's table has in-frame clones only and misses some. The data show 50,000 to 80,000 clones, around 40% seen once. Sequencing was done on a sample of NKG2D-low CD8+ T cells sorted from blood. The clonotype originates from a human donor with alopecia areata.

The CDR3 DNA follows: TGTGCCAGCAGCCCTGCCACCCAGCCGGGGTGGGGACAGTACTTC. This gives the protein CASSPATQPGWGQYF. The gene calls are TRBV7-8 and TRBJ2-7, with D tentatively TRBD2 (5 bases). This CDR3 is built from 15 residues. Germline CDR1 reads SGHVS; CDR2 reads FQNEAQ. Trimming left V 5 bases short and J 10 bases short, with 24 bases between. Together with reference TRBV7-8 and TRBJ2-7, the CDR3 gives the full variable domain: GAGVSQSPRYKVAKRGQDVALRCDPISGHVSLFWYQQALGQGPEFLTYFQNEAQLDKSGLPSDRFFAERPEGSVSTLKIQRTQQEDSAVYLCASSPATQPGWGQYFGPGTRLTVT.